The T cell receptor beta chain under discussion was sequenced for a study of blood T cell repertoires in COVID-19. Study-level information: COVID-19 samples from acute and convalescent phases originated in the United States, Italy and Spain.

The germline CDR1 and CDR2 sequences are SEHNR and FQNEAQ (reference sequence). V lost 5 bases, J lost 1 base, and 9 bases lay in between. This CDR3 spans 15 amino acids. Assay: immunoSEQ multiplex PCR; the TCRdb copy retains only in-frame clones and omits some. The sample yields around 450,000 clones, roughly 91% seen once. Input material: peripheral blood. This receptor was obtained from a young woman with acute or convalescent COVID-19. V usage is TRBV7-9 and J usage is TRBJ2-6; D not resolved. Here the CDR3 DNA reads TGTGCCAGCAGCGCTACAGTATCTGGGGCCAACGTCCTGACTTTC. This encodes CASSATVSGANVLTF.